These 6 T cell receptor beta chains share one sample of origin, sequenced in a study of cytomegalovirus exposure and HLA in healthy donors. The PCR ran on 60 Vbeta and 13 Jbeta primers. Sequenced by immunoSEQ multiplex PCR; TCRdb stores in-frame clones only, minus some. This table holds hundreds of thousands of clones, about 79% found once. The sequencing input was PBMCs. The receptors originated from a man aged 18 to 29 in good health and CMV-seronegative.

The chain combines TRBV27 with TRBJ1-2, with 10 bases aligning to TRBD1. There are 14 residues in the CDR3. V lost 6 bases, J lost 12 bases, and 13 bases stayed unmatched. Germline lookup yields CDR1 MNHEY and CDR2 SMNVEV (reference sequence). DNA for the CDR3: TGTGCCAGCAGGCTGTTTGGGGGACAGGGGAAAGACACCTTC. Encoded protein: CASRLFGGQGKDTF.

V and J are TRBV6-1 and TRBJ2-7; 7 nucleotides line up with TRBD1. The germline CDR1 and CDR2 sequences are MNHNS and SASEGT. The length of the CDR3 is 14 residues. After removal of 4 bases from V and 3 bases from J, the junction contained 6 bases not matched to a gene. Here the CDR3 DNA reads TGTGCCAGCAGTGCCTGGGACAGTTTCTACGAGCAGTACTTC. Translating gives CASSAWDSFYEQYF.

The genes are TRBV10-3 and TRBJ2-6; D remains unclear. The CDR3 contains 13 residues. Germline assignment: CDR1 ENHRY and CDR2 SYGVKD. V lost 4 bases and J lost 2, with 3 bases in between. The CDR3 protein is CAISGAGANVLTF. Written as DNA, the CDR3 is TGTGCCATCAGTGGCGCTGGGGCCAACGTCCTGACTTTC.

The CDR3 sequence is CASSPSGASGETQYF. CDR3 coding DNA: TGTGCCAGCAGCCCAAGCGGGGCCTCCGGGGAGACCCAGTACTTC. This chain joins TRBV7-2 and TRBJ2-5, with TRBD2 matching 7 bases. CDR1 is SGHTA and CDR2 is FQGNSA in the germline V gene. The V segment lost 5 bases and the J segment 5 bases; nucleotides outside the gene matches: 11. The CDR3 sequence is 15 residues long.

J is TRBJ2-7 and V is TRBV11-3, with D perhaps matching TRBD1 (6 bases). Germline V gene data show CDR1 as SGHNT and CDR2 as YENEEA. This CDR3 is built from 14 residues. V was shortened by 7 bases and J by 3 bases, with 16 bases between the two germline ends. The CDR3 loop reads CASTTTQGFYEQYF. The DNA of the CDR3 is TGTGCCAGCACCACCACCCAGGGGTTCTACGAGCAGTACTTC.

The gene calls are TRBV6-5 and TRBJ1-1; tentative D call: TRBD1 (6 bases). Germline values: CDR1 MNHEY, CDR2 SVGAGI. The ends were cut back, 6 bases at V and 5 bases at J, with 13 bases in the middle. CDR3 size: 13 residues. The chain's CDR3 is CASRNYRETEAFF. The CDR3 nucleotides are TGTGCCAGCAGGAACTACAGGGAGACTGAAGCTTTCTTT.